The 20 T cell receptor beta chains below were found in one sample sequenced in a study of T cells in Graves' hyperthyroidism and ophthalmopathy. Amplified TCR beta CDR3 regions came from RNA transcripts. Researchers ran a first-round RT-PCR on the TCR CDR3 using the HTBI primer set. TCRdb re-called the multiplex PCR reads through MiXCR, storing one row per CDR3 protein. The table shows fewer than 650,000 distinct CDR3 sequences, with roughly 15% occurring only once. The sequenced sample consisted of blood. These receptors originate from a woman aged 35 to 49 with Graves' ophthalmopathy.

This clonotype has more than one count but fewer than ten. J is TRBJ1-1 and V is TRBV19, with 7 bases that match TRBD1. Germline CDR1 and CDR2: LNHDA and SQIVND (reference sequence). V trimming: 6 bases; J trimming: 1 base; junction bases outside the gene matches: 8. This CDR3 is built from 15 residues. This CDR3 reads CASSVPGQWNTEAFF. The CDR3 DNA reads TGTGCCAGTAGCGTCCCGGGACAGTGGAACACTGAAGCTTTCTTT.

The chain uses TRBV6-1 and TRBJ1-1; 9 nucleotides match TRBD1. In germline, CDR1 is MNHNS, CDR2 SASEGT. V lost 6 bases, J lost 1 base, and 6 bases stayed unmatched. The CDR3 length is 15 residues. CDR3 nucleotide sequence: TGTGCCAGCAGGTCCGGGACAGGGCCGAACACTGAAGCTTTCTTT. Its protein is CASRSGTGPNTEAFF.

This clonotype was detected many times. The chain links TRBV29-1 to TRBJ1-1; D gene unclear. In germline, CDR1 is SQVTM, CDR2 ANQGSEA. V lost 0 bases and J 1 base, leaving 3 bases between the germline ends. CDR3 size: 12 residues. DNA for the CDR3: TGCAGCGTTGAAGATCCGAACACTGAAGCTTTCTTT. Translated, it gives CSVEDPNTEAFF.

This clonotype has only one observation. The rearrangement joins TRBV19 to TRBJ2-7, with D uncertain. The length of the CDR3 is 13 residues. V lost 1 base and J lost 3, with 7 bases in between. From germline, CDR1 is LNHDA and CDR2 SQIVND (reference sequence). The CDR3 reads CASSIGAYYEQYF. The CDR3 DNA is TGTGCCAGTAGTATAGGGGCGTACTACGAGCAGTACTTC.

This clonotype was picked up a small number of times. CDR3 nucleotide sequence: TGTGCTAGTGGTTTGGACAGGGGGCTCTACGAGCAGTACTTC. Amino acids: CASGLDRGLYEQYF. The chain uses TRBV12-5 and TRBJ2-7; TRBD1 agrees at 9 bases. The germline V gene encodes CDR1 LGHNT and CDR2 FRNRAP. The V gene end was trimmed by 1 base and the J gene end by 3 bases; junction bases not matched to a gene: 1. The CDR3 runs to 14 residues.

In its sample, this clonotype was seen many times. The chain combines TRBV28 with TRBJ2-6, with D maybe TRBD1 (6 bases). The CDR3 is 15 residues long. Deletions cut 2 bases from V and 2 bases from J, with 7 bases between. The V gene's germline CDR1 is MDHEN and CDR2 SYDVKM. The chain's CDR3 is CASSLPGAGANVLTF. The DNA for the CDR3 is TGTGCCAGCAGTTTACCAGGGGCTGGGGCCAACGTCCTGACTTTC.

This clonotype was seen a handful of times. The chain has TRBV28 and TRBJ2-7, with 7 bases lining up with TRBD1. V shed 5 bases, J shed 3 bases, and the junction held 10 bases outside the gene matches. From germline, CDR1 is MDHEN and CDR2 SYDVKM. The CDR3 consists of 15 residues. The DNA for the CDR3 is TGTGCCAGCAGTCCCCCGGGCAGGGGGTACTACGAGCAGTACTTC. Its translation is CASSPPGRGYYEQYF.

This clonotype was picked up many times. CDR3 sequence: CASRPGLASAYEQYF. As DNA, the CDR3 is TGTGCCAGCAGGCCGGGACTAGCCTCGGCCTACGAGCAGTACTTC. V gene TRBV2 combines with J gene TRBJ2-7, with 9 positions matching TRBD2. This CDR3 is 15 amino acids long. J gave up 2 bases and V 6 bases, and 8 bases lay outside the gene matches. CDR1 and CDR2 from the germline V gene are SNHLY and FYNNEI. Full variable domain (missing parts from reference TRBV2 and TRBJ2-7): EPEVTQTPSHQVTQMGQEVILRCVPISNHLYFYWYRQILGQKVEFLVSFYNNEISEKSEIFDDQFSVERPDGSNFTLKIRSTKLEDSAMYFCASRPGLASAYEQYFGPGTRLTVT.

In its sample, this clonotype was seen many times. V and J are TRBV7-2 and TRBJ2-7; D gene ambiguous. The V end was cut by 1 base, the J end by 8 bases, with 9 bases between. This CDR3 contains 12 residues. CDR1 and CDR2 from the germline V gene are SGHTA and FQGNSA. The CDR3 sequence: CASSLGPPKQYF. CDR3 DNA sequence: TGTGCCAGCAGCTTAGGCCCTCCGAAGCAGTACTTC. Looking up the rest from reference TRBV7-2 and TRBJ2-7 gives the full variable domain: GAGVSQSPSNKVTEKGKDVELRCDPISGHTALYWYRQSLGQGLEFLIYFQGNSAPDKSGLPSDRFSAERTGGSVSTLTIQRTQQEDSAVYLCASSLGPPKQYFGPGTRLTVT.

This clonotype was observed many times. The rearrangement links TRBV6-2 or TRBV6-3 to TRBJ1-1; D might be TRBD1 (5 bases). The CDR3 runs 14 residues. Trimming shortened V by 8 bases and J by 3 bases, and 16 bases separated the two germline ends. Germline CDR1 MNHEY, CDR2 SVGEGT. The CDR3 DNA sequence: TGTGCCAGCTCAAGCCCCGGGGACGACACTGAAGCTTTCTTT. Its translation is CASSSPGDDTEAFF.

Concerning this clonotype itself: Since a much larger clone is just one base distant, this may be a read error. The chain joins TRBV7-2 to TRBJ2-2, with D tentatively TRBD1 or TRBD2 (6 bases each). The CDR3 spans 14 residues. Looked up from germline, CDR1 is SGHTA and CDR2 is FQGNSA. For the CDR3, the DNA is TGTGCCAGCACCACGAAACGGGGGCCCGGGAAGCTGTTTTTT. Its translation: CASTTKRGPGKLFF.

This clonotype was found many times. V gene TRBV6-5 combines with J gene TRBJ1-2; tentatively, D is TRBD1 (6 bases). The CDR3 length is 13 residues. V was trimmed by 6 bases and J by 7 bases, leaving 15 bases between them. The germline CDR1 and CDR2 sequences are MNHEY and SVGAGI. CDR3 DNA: TGTGCCAGCAGAGTGACCCGAGGGGGTGGCTACACCTTC. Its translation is CASRVTRGGGYTF.

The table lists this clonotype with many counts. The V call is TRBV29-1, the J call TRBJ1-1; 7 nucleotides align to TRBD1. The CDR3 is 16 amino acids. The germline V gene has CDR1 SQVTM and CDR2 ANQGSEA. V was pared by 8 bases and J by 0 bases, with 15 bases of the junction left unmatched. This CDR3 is CSFLLQGGAMNTEAFF. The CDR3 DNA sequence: TGCAGCTTTCTACTTCAGGGGGGCGCAATGAACACTGAAGCTTTCTTT.

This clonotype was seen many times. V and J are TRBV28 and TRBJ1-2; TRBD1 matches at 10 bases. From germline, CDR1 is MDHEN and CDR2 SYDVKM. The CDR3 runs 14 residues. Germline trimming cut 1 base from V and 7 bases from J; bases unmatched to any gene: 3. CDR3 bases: TGTGCCAGCAGTTTATCGGGGACAGGGGTTGGCTACACCTTC. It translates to CASSLSGTGVGYTF.

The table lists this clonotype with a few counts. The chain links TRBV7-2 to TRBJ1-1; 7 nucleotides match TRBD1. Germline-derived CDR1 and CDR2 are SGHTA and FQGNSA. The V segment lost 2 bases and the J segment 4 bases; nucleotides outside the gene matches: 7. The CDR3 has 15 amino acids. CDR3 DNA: TGTGCCAGCAGCTTATTGAGGGGGCTTATCACTGAAGCTTTCTTT. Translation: CASSLLRGLITEAFF.

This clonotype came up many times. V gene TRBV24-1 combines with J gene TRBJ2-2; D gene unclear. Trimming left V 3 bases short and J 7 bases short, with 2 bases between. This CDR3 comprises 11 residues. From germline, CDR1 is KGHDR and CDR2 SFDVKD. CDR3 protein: CATSDIGELFF. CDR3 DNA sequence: TGTGCCACCAGTGATATCGGGGAGCTGTTTTTT.

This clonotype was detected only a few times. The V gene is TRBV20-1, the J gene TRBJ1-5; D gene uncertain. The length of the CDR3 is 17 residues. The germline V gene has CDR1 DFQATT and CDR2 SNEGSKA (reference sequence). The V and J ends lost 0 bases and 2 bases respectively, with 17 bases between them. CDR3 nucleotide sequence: TGCAGTGCTAGAGACCTTAGCCCTGATCGCCGCAATCAGCCCCAGCATTTT. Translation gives CSARDLSPDRRNQPQHF.

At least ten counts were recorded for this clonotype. CDR3 nucleotide sequence: TGCAGTGCTAGACTCCAACTAGCGGGAGGGAGTCGTGAGCAGTTCTTC. As protein: CSARLQLAGGSREQFF. This chain uses TRBV20-1 with TRBJ2-1; 13 nucleotides line up with TRBD2. The CDR3 extends over 16 amino acids. CDR1 is DFQATT and CDR2 is SNEGSKA in the germline V gene (reference sequence). J lost 9 bases, V lost 2 bases, and 10 bases had no gene match.

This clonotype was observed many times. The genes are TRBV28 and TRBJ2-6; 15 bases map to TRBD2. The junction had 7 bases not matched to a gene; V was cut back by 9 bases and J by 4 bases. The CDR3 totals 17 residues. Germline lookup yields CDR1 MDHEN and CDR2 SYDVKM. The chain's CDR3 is CARGLAGGRVGANVLTF. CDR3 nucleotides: TGTGCCAGGGGACTAGCGGGAGGACGGGTGGGGGCCAACGTCCTGACTTTC.

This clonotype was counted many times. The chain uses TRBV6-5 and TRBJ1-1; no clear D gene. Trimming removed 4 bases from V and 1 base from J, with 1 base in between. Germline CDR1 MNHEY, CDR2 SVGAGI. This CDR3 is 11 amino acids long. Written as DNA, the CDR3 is TGTGCCAGCAGTTGGAACACTGAAGCTTTCTTT. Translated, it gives CASSWNTEAFF.